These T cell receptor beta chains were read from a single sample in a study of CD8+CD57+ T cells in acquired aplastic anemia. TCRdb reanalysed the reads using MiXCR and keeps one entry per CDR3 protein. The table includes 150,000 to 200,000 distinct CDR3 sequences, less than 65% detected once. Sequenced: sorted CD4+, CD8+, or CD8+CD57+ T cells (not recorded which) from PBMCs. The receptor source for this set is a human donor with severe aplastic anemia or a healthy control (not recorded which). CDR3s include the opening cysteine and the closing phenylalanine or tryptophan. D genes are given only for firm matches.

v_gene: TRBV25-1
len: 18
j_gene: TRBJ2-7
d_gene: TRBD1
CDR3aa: CASSVSLGQGGTTYEQYF

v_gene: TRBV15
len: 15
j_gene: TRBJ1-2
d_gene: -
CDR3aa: CATSRDWSVGYGYTF

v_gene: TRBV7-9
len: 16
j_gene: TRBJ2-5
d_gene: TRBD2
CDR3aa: CASSFFPGLAEETQYF

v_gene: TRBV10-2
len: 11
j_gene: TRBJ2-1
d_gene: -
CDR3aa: CASMLANEQFF

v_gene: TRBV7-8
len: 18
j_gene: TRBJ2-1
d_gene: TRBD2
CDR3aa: CASSVGLAGGYSYNEQFF

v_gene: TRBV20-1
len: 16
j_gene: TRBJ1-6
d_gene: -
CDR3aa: CSARDSRAEDNSPLHF

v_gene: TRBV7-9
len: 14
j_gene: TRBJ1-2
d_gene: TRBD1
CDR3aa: CASRVTGTGYGYTF

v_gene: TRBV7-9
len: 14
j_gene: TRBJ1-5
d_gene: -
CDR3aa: CASSFSGNNQPQHF

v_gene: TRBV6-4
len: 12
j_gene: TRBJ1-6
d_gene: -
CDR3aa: CASSDFWTVLHF

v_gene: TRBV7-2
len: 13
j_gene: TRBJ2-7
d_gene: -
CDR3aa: CASSQPRGYEQYF

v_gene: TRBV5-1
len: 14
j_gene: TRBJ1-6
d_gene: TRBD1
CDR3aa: CASSSGQPNSPLHF

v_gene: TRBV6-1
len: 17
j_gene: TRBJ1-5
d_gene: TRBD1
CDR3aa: CASSYPHDRADTQPQHF

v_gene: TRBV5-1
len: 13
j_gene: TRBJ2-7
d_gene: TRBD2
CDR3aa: CASSGTNLGEQYF

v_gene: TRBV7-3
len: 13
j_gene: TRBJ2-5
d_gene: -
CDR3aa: CASSVGPLETQYF

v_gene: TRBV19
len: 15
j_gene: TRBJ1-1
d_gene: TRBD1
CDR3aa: CASSGVETGGYPAFF

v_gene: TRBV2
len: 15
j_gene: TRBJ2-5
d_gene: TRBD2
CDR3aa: CASRATLAEKETQYF

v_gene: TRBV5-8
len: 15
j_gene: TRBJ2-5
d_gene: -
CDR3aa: CASSLDQGGEETQYF

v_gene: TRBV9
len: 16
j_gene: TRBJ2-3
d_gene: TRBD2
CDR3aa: CASSVDLAGRPDTQYF

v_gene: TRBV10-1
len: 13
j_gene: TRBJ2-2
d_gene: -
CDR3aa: CASSDLPPGELFF

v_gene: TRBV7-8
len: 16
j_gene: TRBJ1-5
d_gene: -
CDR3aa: CASSLEGLAGVIPQHF

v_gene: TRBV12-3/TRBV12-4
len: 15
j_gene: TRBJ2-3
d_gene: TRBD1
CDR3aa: CASSTGAKKSDTQYF

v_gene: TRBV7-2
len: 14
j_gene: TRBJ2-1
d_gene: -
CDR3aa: CASSVEPALIEQFF

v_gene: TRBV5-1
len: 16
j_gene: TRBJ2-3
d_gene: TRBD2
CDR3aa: CASSFPSGGAADTQYF

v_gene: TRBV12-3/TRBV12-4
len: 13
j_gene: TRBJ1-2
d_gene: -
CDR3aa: CASRGGPNYGYTF

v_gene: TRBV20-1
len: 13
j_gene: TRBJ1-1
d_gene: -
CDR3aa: CSAGGTRNTEAFF

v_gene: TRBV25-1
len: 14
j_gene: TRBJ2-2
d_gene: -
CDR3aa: CASSSTIGTGELFF

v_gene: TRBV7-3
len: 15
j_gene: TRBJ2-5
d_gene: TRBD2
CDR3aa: CASSLAGGIWETQYF

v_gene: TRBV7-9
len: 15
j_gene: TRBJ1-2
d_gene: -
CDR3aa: CASSSSRQTNYGYTF

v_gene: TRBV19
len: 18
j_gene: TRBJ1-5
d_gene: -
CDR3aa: CAMYRCRQGAHRNQPQHF

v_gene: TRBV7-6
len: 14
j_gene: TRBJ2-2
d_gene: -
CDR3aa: CASSLVIGTGELFF

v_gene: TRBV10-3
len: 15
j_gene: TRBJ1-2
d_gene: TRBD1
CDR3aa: CASSPGQGANYGYTF

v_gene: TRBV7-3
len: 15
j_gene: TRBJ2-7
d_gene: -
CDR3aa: CASSLRGEGTYEQYF

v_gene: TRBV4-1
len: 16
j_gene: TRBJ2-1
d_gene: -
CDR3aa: CASSQESTPSDNEQFF

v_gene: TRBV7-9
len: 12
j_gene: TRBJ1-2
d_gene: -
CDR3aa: CASSMGAGAYTF

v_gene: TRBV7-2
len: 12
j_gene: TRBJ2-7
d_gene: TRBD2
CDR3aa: CASGGGGYEQYF

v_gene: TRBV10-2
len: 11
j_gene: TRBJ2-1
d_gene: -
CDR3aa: CASSDGNEQFF

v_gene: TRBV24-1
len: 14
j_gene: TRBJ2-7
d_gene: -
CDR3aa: CATSDLLGSYEQYF

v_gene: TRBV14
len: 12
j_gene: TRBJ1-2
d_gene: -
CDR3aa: CASSTGRVGYTF

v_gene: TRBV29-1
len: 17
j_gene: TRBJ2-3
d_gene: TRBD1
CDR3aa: CSVVDVRDRGLSDTQYF

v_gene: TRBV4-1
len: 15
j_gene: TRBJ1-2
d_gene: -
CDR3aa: CASSLLDSPNYGYTF

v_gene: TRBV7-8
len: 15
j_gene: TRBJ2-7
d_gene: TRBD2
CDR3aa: CASSTGTSGLYEQYF

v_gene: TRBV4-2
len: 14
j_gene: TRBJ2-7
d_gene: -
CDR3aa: CASSQAAASDEQYF

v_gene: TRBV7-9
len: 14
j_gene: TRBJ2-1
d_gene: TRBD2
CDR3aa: CASSLSAGVNEQFF

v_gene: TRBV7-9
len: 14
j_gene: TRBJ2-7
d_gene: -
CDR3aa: CASSRGLKTYEQYF

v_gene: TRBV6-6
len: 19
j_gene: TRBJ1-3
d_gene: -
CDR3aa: CASSPNHPGQLSFGNTIYF

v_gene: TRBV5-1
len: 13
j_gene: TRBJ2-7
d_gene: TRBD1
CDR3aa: CASSPNRGYEQYF

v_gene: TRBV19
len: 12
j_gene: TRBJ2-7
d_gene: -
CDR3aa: CARDSPLREQYF

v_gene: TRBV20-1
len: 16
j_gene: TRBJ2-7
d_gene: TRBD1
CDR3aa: CSASGTGGSSSYEQYF

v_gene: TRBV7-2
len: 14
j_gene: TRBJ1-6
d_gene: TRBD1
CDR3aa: CANTPGTGNSPLHF

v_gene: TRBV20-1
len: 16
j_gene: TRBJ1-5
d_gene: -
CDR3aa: CSAGGDLPTHQQPQHF

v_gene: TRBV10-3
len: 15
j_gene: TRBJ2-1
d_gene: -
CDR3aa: CAISESQNRVVEQFF

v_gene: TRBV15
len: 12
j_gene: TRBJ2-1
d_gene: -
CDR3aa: CASSPQYNEQFF

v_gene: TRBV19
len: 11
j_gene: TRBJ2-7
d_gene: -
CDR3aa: CATLDSYEQYF